This note documents a single T cell receptor (beta chain) sequence. Its cognate antigen is unknown. The data were obtained in a study of shared clonotypes between healthy human individuals. Overall study findings and caveats: Naive CD4 clonotypes were shared across a few donors at roughly 4.6%.

Naive CD8 cells were CD45RO-negative, positively selected for CCR7, excluding terminally differentiated effector memory CD45RA+ cells. Healthy and HIV-negative, the adult donors had no recent acute infections or vaccinations. CDR1 is SGDLS and CDR2 is YYNGEE in the germline V gene. The ends were cut back, 4 bases at V and 5 bases at J, with 14 bases in the middle. CDR3 length: 14 amino acids. Produced via immunoSEQ multiplex PCR; TCRdb's table is partial and in-frame only. The data show around 2,000,000 clones, about 95% seen once. Source material: naive CD8+ T cells sorted from blood. The chain combines TRBV9 with TRBJ2-3; D is perhaps TRBD2 (6 bases). The receptor's source is a man aged 18 to 30 in good health. The DNA for the CDR3 is TGTGCCAGCAGCTTACACGGGGAGGTAGATACGCAGTATTTT. Its translation: CASSLHGEVDTQYF.